This T cell receptor (beta chain) was recorded in a study of T-cell reconstitution after alpha-beta-depleted transplantation in children. Preparation of the TCRbeta library was carried out with unique molecular identifiers. In TCRdb, the PCR reads were re-called with MiXCR into one record per CDR3 protein. The data hold 200,000 to 250,000 distinct CDR3 sequences, with roughly 24% observed a single time. This clonotype was picked up many times. No antigen is known for it. CDR3 length: 15 amino acids. Looked up from germline, CDR1 is LNHNV and CDR2 is YYDKDF (reference sequence). V shed 3 bases and J shed 5 bases, with 14 bases lying between them. Study-wide points: By about two months after transplant, alpha-beta T cells reportedly arose from several hundred graft clones that had expanded. Where some patients showed high TCRbeta diversity at day 60, it came from recipient T cells and thymic progenitors that had survived.

The chain recombines TRBV15 with TRBJ2-1; perhaps TRBD2 as D (5 bases). The TCR originated in a girl aged 2-10 years with Fanconi anemia, due to receive a stem cell transplant. This specimen consisted of PBMCs, obtained before TCRalphabeta/CD19-depleted stem cell transplant. The CDR3 loop is CATSSMRRGNNEQFF. CDR3 nucleotides: TGTGCCACCAGCAGTATGCGGAGAGGGAACAATGAGCAGTTCTTC.